This passage covers 13 T cell receptor beta chains from one sample sequenced in a study of T cell changes during pregnancy in multiple sclerosis. Profiling relied on immunoSEQ multiplex PCR, and the TCRdb table lists in-frame clones only, not all of them. The data contain approximately 66,000 clones, roughly nine tenths of them singletons. The sample consisted of CD8+ T cells from peripheral blood mononuclear cells, taken before pregnancy. These receptors were obtained from a female donor with multiple sclerosis, enrolled in a pregnancy study.

As concerns this clone: One end of the junction varies from germline; a read error may be responsible. The chain couples TRBV4-1 to TRBJ2-2; D is perhaps TRBD1 (6 bases). The CDR3 has 16 residues. Germline V gene lookup returns CDR1 MGHRA and CDR2 YSYEKL. The CDR3 here is CVSSHYPTGGTGELFF. The CDR3 nucleotides read TGCGTCAGCAGCCACTACCCGACAGGTGGAACCGGGGAGCTGTTTTTT.

This chain connects TRBV2 to TRBJ1-1, with 8 bases fitting TRBD1. Germline V gene lookup returns CDR1 SNHLY and CDR2 FYNNEI. CDR3 length equals 12 residues. V lost 9 bases and J lost 7; bases outside the gene matches: 7. The CDR3 is CARRQGLDEAFF. CDR3 nucleotide sequence: TGTGCCAGGAGACAGGGGTTAGATGAAGCTTTCTTT.

The chain joins TRBV27 to TRBJ1-1, with 7 bases aligning to TRBD1. Germline CDR1 is MNHEY and CDR2 is SMNVEV (reference sequence). The CDR3 has 14 amino acids. J lost 2 bases, V lost 6 bases, and 6 bases had no gene match. The CDR3 DNA sequence: TGTGCCAGCAGCCCCCAGGGGGGAAACACTGAAGCTTTCTTT. This codes for CASSPQGGNTEAFF.

The CDR3 spells CASRPGVMNTEAFF. The CDR3, as DNA: TGTGCCAGCAGGCCCGGGGTCATGAACACTGAAGCTTTCTTT. This chain links TRBV9 with TRBJ1-1; D gene uncertain. CDR3 length: 14 residues. V lost 5 bases and J 0 bases, leaving 11 bases between the germline ends. CDR1 and CDR2 from the germline V gene are SGDLS and YYNGEE.

The chain links TRBV5-6 to TRBJ1-1, with 10 bases that match TRBD1. Germline values: CDR1 SGHDT, CDR2 YYEEEE. This CDR3 has 14 residues. J lost 5 bases, V lost 4 bases, and 5 bases had no gene match. CDR3 region: CASSPGTGVTEAFF. The CDR3, as DNA: TGTGCCAGCAGCCCCGGGACAGGGGTTACTGAAGCTTTCTTT.

The chain combines TRBV4-1 with TRBJ1-2; 9 bases agree with TRBD1. J lost 8 bases, V lost 0 bases, and 13 bases had no gene match. The germline V gene encodes CDR1 MGHRA and CDR2 YSYEKL. The CDR3 is 17 residues long. In DNA, the CDR3 is TGCGCCAGCAGCCAAGAATCCCCGGACAGGGGAGGTCAGGGCTACACCTTC. Translation: CASSQESPDRGGQGYTF.

The chain employs TRBV19 and TRBJ2-7; the D gene is possibly TRBD1 (6 bases). The length of the CDR3 is 12 residues. Trimming took 5 bases from V and 5 from J, leaving 10 bases between them. The germline V gene has CDR1 LNHDA and CDR2 SQIVND (reference sequence). For the CDR3, the DNA is TGTGCCAGTAGTCCACAGGGAAACGAGCAGTACTTC. As protein: CASSPQGNEQYF.

The CDR3 coding sequence is TGTGCCAGCAGTTGGGGACAGGGTAATCAGCCCCAGCATTTT. Amino acids: CASSWGQGNQPQHF. V gene TRBV6-5 combines with J gene TRBJ1-5; 9 bases line up with TRBD1. This CDR3 is 14 amino acids long. Germline-derived CDR1 and CDR2 are MNHEY and SVGAGI. Trimming cost V 4 bases and J 4 bases; bases outside gene matches: 2.

The CDR3 nucleotides read TGTGCCAGCAGCGACACTAGCTTTACCGGGGAGCTGTTTTTT. Translating gives CASSDTSFTGELFF. The rearrangement links TRBV11-2 to TRBJ2-2; tentative D call: TRBD2 (6 bases). Trimming left V 5 bases short and J 5 bases short, with 12 bases between. The CDR3 consists of 14 residues. CDR1 SGHAT and CDR2 FQNNGV come from the germline V gene.

The J gene is TRBJ2-7, the V gene TRBV6-5; D unresolved. From germline, CDR1 is MNHEY and CDR2 SVGAGI. V lost 2 bases and J lost 2, with 13 bases in between. The CDR3 has 15 amino acids. DNA for the CDR3: TGTGCCAGCAGTTACACCCGGGTCCTCGCCTACGAGCAGTACTTC. Protein: CASSYTRVLAYEQYF.

The J gene is TRBJ2-2, the V gene TRBV2, with TRBD1 matching 7 bases. The length of the CDR3 is 14 residues. Germline CDR1 SNHLY, CDR2 FYNNEI. The V and J ends lost 8 bases and 4 bases, in that order; junction bases with no gene match: 7. CDR3 sequence (DNA): TGTGCCAGCGTTAAAGGGGGCCCCACCGGGGAGCTGTTTTTT. Encoded protein: CASVKGGPTGELFF.

This sequence joins TRBV5-8 and TRBJ1-1; no reliable D call. V was cut by 5 bases and J by 0 bases, with 5 bases left in between. Germline V gene data show CDR1 as SGHTS and CDR2 as YDEGEE. This CDR3 spans 12 amino acids. The CDR3 DNA follows: TGTGCCAGCAGTCACATGAACACTGAAGCTTTCTTT. Translated: CASSHMNTEAFF.

The V and J genes are TRBV11-2 and TRBJ2-1; TRBD2 aligns across 8 bases. The V segment lost 7 bases and the J segment 5 bases; nucleotides outside the gene matches: 7. The CDR3 sequence is 14 residues long. Germline assignment: CDR1 SGHAT and CDR2 FQNNGV. CDR3 nucleotides: TGTGCCAGCATGCCCGGGGGGGGAGACAATGAGCAGTTCTTC. This translates into CASMPGGGDNEQFF.